This T cell receptor beta chain was captured in a study of shared clonotypes between healthy human individuals. From germline, CDR1 is LNHDA and CDR2 SQIVND (reference sequence). The CDR3 contains 13 residues. Trimming shortened V by 5 bases and J by 6 bases, and 13 bases separated the two germline ends. Concerning this clone itself: The antigen is not known.

Using immunoSEQ multiplex PCR, the repertoire was profiled, and TCRdb retains in-frame clones only, with some absent. Of under 2,500,000 clones listed, approximately 94% are singletons. Study results and caveats: Shared across a few donors were around 5% of the naive CD4 clonotypes.

Sample: naive CD4+ T cells sorted from blood. Specified subset: CD45RA+ positively selected. The chain couples TRBV19 to TRBJ1-2; D unclear. The source of this sequence is a man younger than 35 in good health. The CDR3 region is CASSQKEEDGYTF. The CDR3 nucleotides read TGTGCCAGTAGTCAGAAGGAGGAGGATGGCTACACCTTC.